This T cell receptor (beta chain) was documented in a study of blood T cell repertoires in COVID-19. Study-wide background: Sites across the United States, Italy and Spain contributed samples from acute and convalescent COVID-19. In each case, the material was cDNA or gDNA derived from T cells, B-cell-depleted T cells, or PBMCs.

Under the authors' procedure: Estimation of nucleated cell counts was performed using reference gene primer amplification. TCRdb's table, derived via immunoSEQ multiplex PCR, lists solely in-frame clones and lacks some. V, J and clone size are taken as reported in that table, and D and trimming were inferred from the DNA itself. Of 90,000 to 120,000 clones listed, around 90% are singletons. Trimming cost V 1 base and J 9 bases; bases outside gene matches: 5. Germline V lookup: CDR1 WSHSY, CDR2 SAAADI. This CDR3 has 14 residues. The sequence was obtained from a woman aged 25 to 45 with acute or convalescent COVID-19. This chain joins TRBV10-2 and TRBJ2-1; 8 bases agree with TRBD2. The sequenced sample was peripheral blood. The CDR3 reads CASSEYGRAGEQFF. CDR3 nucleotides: TGCGCCAGCAGTGAGTACGGGAGGGCCGGTGAGCAGTTCTTC.